This TCR beta chain was sequenced in a study of blood T cell repertoires in COVID-19 (dated by TCRdb to 2018 to 2021). Regarding the study in general: Samples covering the acute and convalescent phases of COVID-19 were provided by collaborators in the United States, Italy and Spain. The material from the prospective study consisted of cDNA or gDNA derived from T cells, B-cell-depleted T cells, or PBMCs. The dataset comprised deeply sampled blood TCRbeta repertoires from subjects exposed to, actively infected with, or recovered from COVID-19. The repertoires were released in a freely available public database meant as a resource for research on the immune response to SARS-CoV-2. The samples were drawn from two sources: the first 160 participants of the ongoing ImmuneRACE study, and 1,200 or so subjects contributed by 6 global collaborators. A de-identified subject ID, COVID-19 status, age in years and sex were almost always included in the sample metadata. Where available, HLA class I and class II types were obtained from metadata supplied by the sample provider rather than from assay-based typing.

V is clipped by 6 bases and J by 2 bases, and the sequence between their germline boundaries is 15 bases long. CDR1 and CDR2 are drawn from the germline V gene: SGDLS, YYNGEE. From its cysteine to its phenylalanine, the CDR3 spans 15 amino acids. Only the CDR3 DNA is retained, 45 bases long and in frame from the first base. For this clone: Its antigen is not yet known. Nothing much larger sits one base from this clone, and base qualities are not available.

Beyond this particular receptor, the publication reports: The amount of clinical and demographic metadata varied by source and participant and was provided uncurated.

The collaborating institutions used their own protocols to collect whole blood in K2EDTA tubes. Collaborator samples were shipped for TCRbeta analysis as frozen whole blood, isolated PBMCs, or DNA extracted from either sample type. TCRbeta CDR3 regions were amplified from genomic DNA using the immunoSEQ Assay, a bias-controlled multiplex PCR. Per the source publication's procedure: Within the assay, amplification of reference gene primers was used to estimate how many nucleated cells each sample contained. To quantify the absolute abundance of each unique TCRbeta CDR3 rearrangement, sequence reads were collapsed and filtered. Productive Simpson clonality was computed per sample as the square root of Simpson's diversity index over productive rearrangements. In its TCRdb copy, this immuneACCESS table keeps in-frame sequences only and misses some clones. Where compared with another copy, unresolved V genes explain less than half of these, and the others have no known cause. That table is the source of V, J and clone size, and D and trimming were worked out from the DNA. Recorded for this sample are approximately 670,000 clones; about 90% of them occurred a single time. Roughly 0.26% of the sample is taken by the ten largest.

The source is a young woman with acute or convalescent COVID-19. Material for sequencing was peripheral blood. The chain is made from TRBV9 and TRBJ1-3; TRBD1 is a weak D gene call, 5 bases matching. The CDR3 is CASTPGGGTGNTIYF. The DNA is as follows: TGTGCCAGCACTCCCGGGGGGGGGACTGGAAACACCATATATTTT.